A selection of T cell receptor beta chains follows, all from one sample in a study of T cell responses to AZD1222 COVID-19 vaccine. Assay: immunoSEQ multiplex PCR; the TCRdb copy retains only in-frame clones and omits some. The table has over 95,000 clones, more than 75% seen once; the top ten hold roughly 12%. This specimen consisted of peripheral blood, obtained on day 0 of AZD1222 vaccination. These receptors originate from an adult in good health. The CDR3 runs from the conserved cysteine through the conserved F or W. A D gene is named only where the DNA matches it firmly. The listing skips clone size in some rows; elsewhere it reads once, few, many or a size class.

J gene | D gene | V gene | clone size | CDR3 protein | CDR3 DNA
TRBJ1-1 | NA | TRBV28 | NA | CASRPFVRNTEAFF | TGTGCCAGCAGGCCCTTTGTGAGGAACACTGAAGCTTTCTTT
TRBJ2-5 | NA | TRBV27 | few | CASSLGGWGAAETQYF | TGTGCCAGCAGTTTAGGGGGCTGGGGGGCCGCGGAGACCCAGTACTTC
TRBJ1-1 | TRBD1 | TRBV3-1/TRBV3-2 | NA | CASSPSTGAMNTEAFF | TGTGCCAGCAGCCCATCGACAGGGGCCATGAACACTGAAGCTTTCTTT
TRBJ2-7 | TRBD2 | TRBV2 | NA | CASSLGLAGEGYEQYF | TGTGCCAGCAGTCTCGGACTAGCGGGAGAGGGGTACGAGCAGTACTTC
TRBJ1-2 | NA | TRBV28 | NA | CASSVTTRNYGYTF | TGTGCCAGCAGTGTAACGACCAGGAACTATGGCTACACCTTC
TRBJ2-6 | TRBD1 | TRBV3-1/TRBV3-2 | once | CASSRLTGSSGANVLTF | TGTGCCAGCAGCCGCCTGACAGGGAGCTCTGGGGCCAACGTCCTGACTTTC
TRBJ2-7 | TRBD2 | TRBV5-1 | NA | CASSLEGGRAWDEQYF | TGCGCCAGCAGCTTGGAAGGCGGGAGGGCCTGGGACGAGCAGTACTTC
TRBJ2-3 | TRBD2 | TRBV6-4 | NA | CASSDSSGSGTDTQYF | TGTGCCAGCAGTGACTCTAGCGGGAGCGGCACAGATACGCAGTATTTT
TRBJ1-1 | NA | TRBV2 | few | CASSGGSRAFF | TGTGCCAGCAGTGGGGGGAGCCGAGCTTTCTTT
TRBJ1-5 | NA | TRBV24-1 | once | CATSEGGQLSNQPQHF | TGTGCCACCAGTGAAGGAGGACAGCTCAGCAATCAGCCCCAGCATTTT
TRBJ2-5 | TRBD2 | TRBV7-2 | NA | CASSPSGRSKETQYF | TGTGCCAGCAGCCCCAGCGGGAGGTCAAAAGAGACCCAGTACTTC
TRBJ2-1 | NA | TRBV20-1 | NA | CSAPGNNEQFF | TGCAGTGCTCCGGGGAACAATGAGCAGTTCTTC
TRBJ2-3 | NA | TRBV3-1/TRBV3-2 | NA | CASSHGLRGRGTDTQYF | TGTGCCAGCAGCCATGGGCTACGAGGGAGAGGGACAGATACGCAGTATTTT
TRBJ1-2 | TRBD1 | TRBV7-2 | NA | CASSSGQYYGYTF | TGTGCCAGCAGCTCGGGACAGTACTATGGCTACACCTTC
TRBJ1-1 | TRBD1 | TRBV25-1 | NA | CASSALMTGAMNTEAFF | TGTGCCAGCAGTGCACTCATGACAGGGGCAATGAACACTGAAGCTTTCTTT
TRBJ1-1 | NA | TRBV18 | NA | CASSPGAYTEAFF | TGTGCCAGCTCACCAGGAGCATACACTGAAGCTTTCTTT
TRBJ1-6 | NA | TRBV7-2 | NA | CASSWDGGPSPLHF | TGTGCCAGCAGCTGGGACGGAGGACCTTCACCCCTCCACTTT
TRBJ1-1 | TRBD1 | TRBV20-1 | NA | CSAPTGTEAFF | TGCAGTGCCCCGACAGGGACTGAAGCTTTCTTT
TRBJ1-3 | NA | TRBV10-3 | once | CAISDRGSPGGNTIYF | TGTGCCATCAGTGACAGGGGCTCCCCGGGTGGAAACACCATATATTTT
TRBJ2-1 | NA | TRBV9 | NA | CASSVEGEPNSYNEQFF | TGTGCCAGCAGCGTAGAGGGGGAGCCAAACTCCTACAATGAGCAGTTCTTC
TRBJ1-5 | TRBD1 | TRBV25-1 | few | CASMGQPQPQHF | TGTGCCAGCATGGGACAGCCCCAGCCCCAGCATTTT
TRBJ2-5 | TRBD2 | TRBV5-6 | NA | CASSFGLVETQYF | TGTGCCAGCAGCTTCGGACTAGTTGAGACCCAGTACTTC
TRBJ1-5 | NA | TRBV7-5 | NA | CARSLEARVPNQPQHF | TGTGCCAGAAGCTTAGAGGCCCGGGTCCCAAATCAGCCCCAGCATTTT
TRBJ1-1 | TRBD1 | TRBV2 | NA | CASRTGPEAFF | TGTGCCAGCAGGACAGGGCCCGAAGCTTTCTTT
TRBJ2-1 | TRBD2 | TRBV12-5 | NA | CASGSLAGVDEQFF | TGTGCTAGTGGTTCATTAGCGGGAGTGGATGAGCAGTTCTTC
TRBJ1-5 | NA | TRBV20-1 | NA | CSASLGGGGQPQHF | TGCAGTGCTAGTCTCGGTGGTGGCGGGCAGCCCCAGCATTTT
TRBJ2-5 | NA | TRBV5-1 | NA | CASSLQGQTQYF | TGCGCCAGCAGCTTGCAGGGGCAGACCCAGTACTTC
TRBJ1-3 | NA | TRBV18 | NA | CASSPLQDSGNTIYF | TGTGCCAGCTCACCACTTCAAGACTCTGGAAACACCATATATTTT
TRBJ1-5 | TRBD1 | TRBV19 | once | CASTTQGAYQPQHF | TGTGCCAGTACCACCCAGGGGGCCTATCAGCCCCAGCATTTT
TRBJ2-1 | NA | TRBV19 | NA | CATAGGARRNEQFF | TGTGCCACGGCCGGAGGGGCCCGGAGAAATGAGCAGTTCTTC
TRBJ1-5 | TRBD1 | TRBV16 | NA | CASSQPGQGRDQPQHF | TGTGCCAGCAGCCAACCTGGACAGGGAAGGGATCAGCCCCAGCATTTT
TRBJ2-6 | NA | TRBV21-1 | NA | CASSRPRTGSGANVLTF | TGTGCCAGCAGCCGGCCTAGAACGGGCTCTGGGGCCAACGTCCTGACTTTC
TRBJ2-3 | NA | TRBV15 | few | CATSRYLADTQYF | TGTGCCACCAGCAGATACCTAGCAGATACGCAGTATTTT
TRBJ2-3 | NA | TRBV6-5 | NA | CASTPRGVADTQYF | TGTGCCAGCACCCCGAGAGGAGTGGCAGATACGCAGTATTTT
TRBJ1-1 | NA | TRBV20-1 | NA | CSATGRPEAFF | TGCAGTGCAACAGGACGTCCTGAAGCTTTCTTT
TRBJ2-7 | TRBD2 | TRBV4-3 | once | CASSQGSGTNEQYF | TGCGCCAGCAGCCAAGGGTCCGGGACTAACGAGCAGTACTTC
TRBJ2-1 | NA | TRBV20-1 | NA | CSGQPVEQFF | TGCAGTGGTCAGCCTGTTGAGCAGTTCTTC
TRBJ1-2 | NA | TRBV30 | NA | CAWRTGGYGYTF | TGTGCCTGGAGGACAGGAGGCTATGGCTACACCTTC
TRBJ2-2 | NA | TRBV12-5 | NA | CASGPDVGELFF | TGTGCTAGTGGCCCCGACGTCGGGGAGCTGTTTTTT
TRBJ2-5 | TRBD2 | TRBV3-1/TRBV3-2 | NA | CASSRVAGAGETQYF | TGTGCCAGCAGCCGGGTAGCGGGAGCCGGAGAGACCCAGTACTTC
TRBJ2-7 | NA | TRBV7-2 | NA | CASSLAPGLGSYEQYF | TGTGCCAGCAGCTTAGCACCGGGTCTCGGGTCCTACGAGCAGTACTTC
TRBJ2-1 | NA | TRBV19 | NA | CASSIQGTHNEQFF | TGTGCCAGTAGTATTCAGGGAACCCACAATGAGCAGTTCTTC
TRBJ1-2 | NA | TRBV28 | NA | CASSLGGPNNYGYTF | TGTGCCAGCAGTTTGGGTGGACCAAATAACTATGGCTACACCTTC
TRBJ1-6 | NA | TRBV5-5 | NA | CASSFANLSPLHF | TGTGCCAGCAGCTTCGCCAATTTATCACCCCTCCACTTT
TRBJ1-1 | TRBD1 | TRBV12-3/TRBV12-4 | NA | CASTNRGREAFF | TGTGCCAGCACCAACAGGGGGCGTGAAGCTTTCTTT
TRBJ1-1 | NA | TRBV21-1 | NA | CASFRAGINTEAFF | TGTGCCAGCTTCAGGGCCGGCATAAACACTGAAGCTTTCTTT
TRBJ1-1 | TRBD1 | TRBV7-8 | NA | CASSLEGQGMNTEAFF | TGTGCCAGCAGCTTAGAAGGACAGGGGATGAACACTGAAGCTTTCTTT
TRBJ2-1 | NA | TRBV7-2 | once | CASSLLSLDEQFF | TGTGCCAGCAGCTTACTCTCACTAGATGAGCAGTTCTTC
TRBJ1-5 | NA | TRBV2 | NA | CASSGGHSTAQPQHF | TGTGCCAGCAGTGGGGGACACTCTACAGCACAGCCCCAGCATTTT
TRBJ1-2 | TRBD1 | TRBV4-3 | NA | CASSQDVGQGVGGYTF | TGCGCCAGCAGCCAAGATGTAGGACAGGGGGTGGGAGGCTACACCTTC
TRBJ1-6 | NA | TRBV3-1/TRBV3-2 | once | CASSQEGIDNSPLHF | TGTGCCAGCAGCCAAGAGGGGATAGATAATTCACCCCTCCACTTT
TRBJ2-1 | TRBD2 | TRBV4-3 | NA | CASSQGLTSGGADEQFF | TGCGCCAGCAGCCAAGGCCTCACTAGCGGGGGGGCGGATGAGCAGTTCTTC